This TCR beta chain appears in the sequencing data of a study of cytomegalovirus exposure and HLA in healthy donors. Some clones are missing from TCRdb's copy, which holds only in-frame ones; the method was immunoSEQ multiplex PCR. The data contain approximately 220,000 clones, around nine tenths of them seen just once; the ten biggest clones take up roughly 2.5%. This CDR3 has 16 residues. Germline CDR1 reads SGHRS; CDR2 reads YFSETQ. The junction had 8 bases not matched to a gene; V was cut back by 0 bases and J by 10 bases. Source material: PBMCs. The V and J genes are TRBV5-1 and TRBJ1-6, with 9 nucleotides matching TRBD1. This TCR came from a man aged 18 to 35 in good health and CMV-seronegative. CDR3 sequence: CASSLGTGVEGSPLHF. DNA of the CDR3: TGCGCCAGCAGCTTGGGGACAGGGGTGGAAGGATCACCCCTCCACTTT. Complete variable domain (other parts from reference TRBV5-1 and TRBJ1-6): KAGVTQTPRYLIKTRGQQVTLSCSPISGHRSVSWYQQTPGQGLQFLFEYFSETQRNKGNFPGRFSGRQFSNSRSEMNVSTLELGDSALYLCASSLGTGVEGSPLHFGNGTRLTVT.